Below are 8 T cell receptor beta chains sequenced from a single sample in a study of OX40 agonist ivuxolimab in advanced cancers. The repertoire was sequenced with immunoSEQ multiplex PCR; TCRdb's copy has only in-frame clones and lacks some. The sample has about 130,000 clones, about 93% seen once; the top ten hold more than 0.9%. The sequencing here drew on CD4+ or CD8+ T cells sorted from blood, taken in a trial of the OX40 agonist ivuxolimab. The receptors derive from an adult with an advanced solid tumor such as melanoma, head and neck, liver or kidney cancer.

The CDR3: CASSQGVHTDTQYF. The CDR3, as DNA: TGTGCCAGCAGCCAAGGGGTGCACACAGATACGCAGTATTTT. The chain is built from TRBV4-2 and TRBJ2-3; D gene unclear. Trimming cost V 1 base and J 2 bases, with 7 bases left between them. The CDR3 runs 14 residues. Germline CDR1 and CDR2: LGHNA and YNFKEQ.

This clone appeared once. V is TRBV28 and J is TRBJ1-4, with D possibly matching TRBD1 (6 bases). The CDR3 runs to 14 residues. The germline V and J ends were trimmed by 5 bases and 8 bases, with 15 bases remaining between them. Germline V gene lookup returns CDR1 MDHEN and CDR2 SYDVKM. CDR3 sequence reads: CASSLTGIREKLFF. CDR3 in DNA: TGTGCCAGCAGTCTTACAGGGATTCGGGAAAAACTGTTTTTT.

The V and J genes are TRBV7-2 and TRBJ1-1, with 9 bases matching TRBD1. Germline V gene lookup returns CDR1 SGHTA and CDR2 FQGNSA. There are 18 residues in the CDR3. Trimming took 5 bases from V and 3 from J; bases not matched to a gene: 16. The CDR3 spells CASSHFSSGWTGDTEAFF. CDR3 sequence (DNA): TGTGCCAGCAGCCATTTTAGCAGCGGTTGGACAGGGGACACTGAAGCTTTCTTT.

The V and J genes are TRBV28 and TRBJ2-7; D is perhaps TRBD2 (7 bases). V was pared by 4 bases and J by 0 bases, with 22 bases between. Germline CDR1 MDHEN, CDR2 SYDVKM. This CDR3 contains 18 residues. The CDR3, as DNA: TGTGCCAGCAGTTCACCCCCTAAGGGGGGGCGCATCTCCTACGAGCAGTACTTC. Its translation: CASSSPPKGGRISYEQYF. The full variable domain, its missing parts supplied by reference TRBV28 and TRBJ2-7, is DVKVTQSSRYLVKRTGEKVFLECVQDMDHENMFWYRQDPGLGLRLIYFSYDVKMKEKGDIPEGYSVSREKKERFSLILESASTNQTSMYLCASSSPPKGGRISYEQYFGPGTRLTVT.

This rearrangement joins TRBV5-4 to TRBJ2-2; 8 bases line up with TRBD1. The germline gives CDR1 SGHNT, CDR2 YYREEE (reference sequence). CDR3 length equals 16 residues. Unmatched junction bases numbered 9, after V lost 4 bases and J lost 4 bases. DNA of the CDR3: TGTGCCAGCAGCCGCAGGACAGGGAAGGGCACCGGGGAGCTGTTTTTT. Its protein product is CASSRRTGKGTGELFF.

This clone was detected once. The chain combines TRBV10-3 with TRBJ2-1; 10 nucleotides match TRBD1. Losses at the gene ends were 4 bases for V and 2 bases for J; bases not matched to a gene: 2. The CDR3 has 15 residues. Germline V gene sequence: CDR1 ENHRY, CDR2 SYGVKD. In nucleotides, the CDR3 is TGTGCCATCAGTGGGGGACAGGGGACCTACAATGAGCAGTTCTTC. Translating gives CAISGGQGTYNEQFF.

The chain is built from TRBV11-2 and TRBJ2-7; 7 bases map to TRBD1. V shed 5 bases and J 3 bases; nucleotides not matched to a gene: 13. This CDR3 has 16 residues. CDR1 is SGHAT, CDR2 FQNNGV, per germline. For the CDR3, the DNA is TGTGCCAGCAGCACAGCTCGGGACAGTAACCGCTACGAGCAGTACTTC. Translated: CASSTARDSNRYEQYF.

V usage is TRBV4-3 and J usage is TRBJ2-2, with D tentatively TRBD2 (5 bases). This CDR3 is built from 15 residues. V dropped 6 bases and J dropped 5 bases, with 16 bases sitting between them. Germline V gene data show CDR1 as LGHNA and CDR2 as YSLEER. Written as DNA, the CDR3 is TGCGCCAGCAGTTCGGGCAACGGGGTAACCGGGGAGCTGTTTTTT. Amino acid sequence: CASSSGNGVTGELFF.